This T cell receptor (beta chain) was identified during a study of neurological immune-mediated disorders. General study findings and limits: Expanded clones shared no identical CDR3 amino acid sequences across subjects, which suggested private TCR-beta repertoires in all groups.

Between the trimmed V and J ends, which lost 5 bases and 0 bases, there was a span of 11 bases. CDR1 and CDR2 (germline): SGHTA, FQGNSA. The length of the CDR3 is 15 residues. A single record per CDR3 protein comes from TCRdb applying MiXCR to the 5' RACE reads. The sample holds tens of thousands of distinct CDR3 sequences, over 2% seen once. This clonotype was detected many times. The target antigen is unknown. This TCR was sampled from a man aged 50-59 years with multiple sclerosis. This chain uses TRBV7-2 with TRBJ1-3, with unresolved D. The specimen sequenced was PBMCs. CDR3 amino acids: CASSQLHDSGNTIYF. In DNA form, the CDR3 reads TGTGCCAGCAGCCAACTGCACGACTCTGGAAACACCATATATTTT.